These 12 T cell receptor beta chains were all obtained from the same sample, sequenced in a study of shared clonotypes between healthy human individuals. Here immunoSEQ multiplex PCR was the method, and the copy in TCRdb shows in-frame clones only, minus some. Of more than 1,200,000 clones listed, approximately 98.5% are singletons. Sequenced: naive CD4+ T cells sorted from blood. The sample's subset: CD45RA+ positively selected. The receptors come from a man younger than 40 in good health.

In this sample, this clone turned up once. V and J are TRBV9 and TRBJ2-7; tentatively, D is TRBD2 (6 bases). Between the trimmed V and J ends, which lost 4 bases and 0 bases, there was a span of 11 bases. CDR3 length: 14 amino acids. Germline values: CDR1 SGDLS, CDR2 YYNGEE. The CDR3 coding sequence is TGTGCCAGCAGCCTAGCGCCCGACTCCTACGAGCAGTACTTC. Its protein is CASSLAPDSYEQYF.

This clone appeared a single time. Other nucleotide sequences in the sample specify the same CDR3. The chain employs TRBV9 and TRBJ1-4; possible D gene TRBD1, 5 bases. The V end lost 4 bases, the J end lost 7 bases, and 8 bases lay between the germline ends. Germline V gives CDR1 SGDLS, CDR2 YYNGEE. The CDR3 extends over 12 amino acids. CDR3 in DNA: TGTGCCAGCAGCCGCACAGGTGAAAAACTGTTTTTT. Translating it yields CASSRTGEKLFF. The whole variable domain, filled in from reference TRBV9 and TRBJ1-4, reads DSGVTQTPKHLITATGQRVTLRCSPRSGDLSVYWYQQSLDQGLQFLIQYYNGEERAKGNILERFSAQQFPDLHSELNLSSLELGDSALYFCASSRTGEKLFFGSGTQLSVL.

The chain has TRBV14 and TRBJ2-3; weak D call: TRBD2 (6 bases). With 1 base removed from V and 6 bases from J, the gap between germline ends came to 14 bases. Germline values: CDR1 SGHDN, CDR2 FVKESK. The CDR3 has 15 amino acids. CDR3 in DNA: TGTGCCAGCAGCCAAGTCCGGGGGAGGTGGGATACGCAGTATTTT. Translated: CASSQVRGRWDTQYF.

The chain carries TRBV11-3 and TRBJ2-7; a possible D gene is TRBD1 (6 bases). V lost 5 bases and J 3 bases, leaving 11 bases between the germline ends. The CDR3 totals 13 residues. Germline-derived CDR1 and CDR2 are SGHNT and YENEEA. The CDR3 coding sequence is TGTGCCAGCAGCATTTCACAGGGCTACGAGCAGTACTTC. Residues: CASSISQGYEQYF.

This clone was seen just once. The gene calls are TRBV7-2 and TRBJ2-4; TRBD1 might be the D (5 bases). CDR3 length equals 14 residues. V lost 1 base and J 5 bases, leaving 9 bases between the germline ends. Germline values: CDR1 SGHTA, CDR2 FQGNSA. The CDR3 nucleotides read TGTGCCAGCAGCTTAGTTATAGGGGAAAACATTCAGTACTTC. This codes for CASSLVIGENIQYF. Together with reference TRBV7-2 and TRBJ2-4, the CDR3 gives the full variable domain: GAGVSQSPSNKVTEKGKDVELRCDPISGHTALYWYRQSLGQGLEFLIYFQGNSAPDKSGLPSDRFSAERTGGSVSTLTIQRTQQEDSAVYLCASSLVIGENIQYFGAGTRLSVL.

This clone appeared once. Other DNA variants within this sample encode the same CDR3. CDR3 sequence: CASSLAGGSGANVLTF. The CDR3, as DNA: TGCGCCAGCAGCTTGGCAGGTGGGAGTGGGGCCAACGTCCTGACTTTC. The chain uses TRBV5-1 and TRBJ2-6, with a weak D call TRBD2 (5 bases). This CDR3 spans 16 amino acids. V lost 0 bases to trimming and J lost 3 bases, with 10 bases between them. Germline-derived CDR1 and CDR2 are SGHRS and YFSETQ.

The genes are TRBV11-2 and TRBJ2-7; D is undetermined. The V end lost 1 base, the J end lost 2 bases, and 15 bases lay between the germline ends. Germline V CDR1 and CDR2: SGHAT, FQNNGV. This CDR3 contains 16 residues. The CDR3 DNA reads TGTGCCAGCAGCTTAGGTTTTGAGACATACCCCTACGAGCAGTACTTC. It translates to CASSLGFETYPYEQYF.

This chain joins TRBV6-5 and TRBJ2-3, with D possibly TRBD2 on 6 matching bases. Trimming took 6 bases from V and 2 from J, leaving 15 bases between them. The V gene's germline CDR1 is MNHEY and CDR2 SVGAGI. The CDR3 is made up of 15 amino acids. The CDR3 bases are TGTGCCAGCAGGACCGGGACTTATCCCACAGATACGCAGTATTTT. The encoded protein is CASRTGTYPTDTQYF.

The rearrangement links TRBV11-1 to TRBJ2-7; D remains ambiguous. V was cut by 4 bases and J by 3 bases, with 13 bases left in between. The CDR3 length is 14 residues. CDR1 SGHAT and CDR2 FQDESV come from the germline V gene (reference sequence). The CDR3 reads CASSSDGRSYEQYF. As DNA, the CDR3 is TGTGCCAGCAGCTCCGATGGACGGAGCTACGAGCAGTACTTC.

J is TRBJ2-1 and V is TRBV6-5; 12 nucleotides match TRBD2. The CDR3 consists of 14 residues. The V gene's germline CDR1 is MNHEY and CDR2 SVGAGI. V shed 5 bases and J 12 bases; nucleotides not matched to a gene: 8. This chain's CDR3 is CASSPGLAGSGQFF. The CDR3 nucleotides are TGTGCCAGCAGTCCTGGACTAGCGGGATCAGGGCAGTTCTTC.

This clone has just one count. This chain connects TRBV30 to TRBJ1-3; possibly TRBD1 for D (5 bases). Trimming shortened V by 7 bases and J by 4 bases, and 14 bases separated the two germline ends. The CDR3 loop spans 13 amino acids. Germline assignment: CDR1 GTSNPN and CDR2 SVGIG (reference sequence). The CDR3 sequence: CAFGGPAGNTIYF. DNA for the CDR3: TGTGCCTTTGGGGGACCGGCGGGAAACACCATATATTTT.

The V call is TRBV28, the J call TRBJ2-3; D is undetermined. Looked up from germline, CDR1 is MDHEN and CDR2 is SYDVKM. V was pared by 6 bases and J by 7 bases, with 5 bases between. This CDR3 contains 10 residues. The CDR3 nucleotides read TGTGCCAGCAGGAGCAATACGCAGTATTTT. Amino acid sequence: CASRSNTQYF.